What follows are 32 T cell receptor beta chains derived from one specimen sequenced in a study of shared clonotypes between healthy human individuals. The assay was immunoSEQ multiplex PCR, and TCRdb's table has in-frame clones only and misses some. This sample has about 480,000 clones, with approximately 79% found just once. Specimen: PBMCs. These receptors all stem from a woman aged 35 to 49 in good health. Some clones in this sample may be carry-over from other donors' samples.

The rearrangement links TRBV4-1 to TRBJ2-7; the match to TRBD1 covers 11 bases. The junction had 6 bases not matched to a gene; V was cut back by 6 bases and J by 2 bases. CDR3 length equals 15 residues. Germline V gene lookup returns CDR1 MGHRA and CDR2 YSYEKL. The CDR3 nucleotides are TGCGCCAGCAGAGTAGCGGGACAGGGGGCCTACGAGCAGTACTTC. Protein product: CASRVAGQGAYEQYF.

In this sample, this clone turned up once. This likely came from a read error, as a far larger clone is one base away. The rearrangement uses TRBV30 and TRBJ2-2; D is unresolved. CDR3 length: 14 residues. CDR1 and CDR2 (germline): GTSNPN, SVGIG (reference sequence). The DNA for the CDR3 is TGTGGCTGGAGTCGGGTAGGGTTGTACGGGGAGCTGTTTTTT. Protein product: CGWSRVGLYGELFF.

The chain links TRBV10-3 to TRBJ2-5; perhaps D is TRBD1 or TRBD2 (5 bases each). The V and J ends lost 2 bases and 1 base respectively, with 17 bases between them. The CDR3 has 17 amino acids. CDR1 and CDR2 (germline): ENHRY, SYGVKD. The CDR3 coding sequence is TGTGCCATCAGTGAGCGGGGCAACCGGGGCTCCCAAGAGACCCAGTACTTC. Protein: CAISERGNRGSQETQYF.

The chain has TRBV11-3 and TRBJ2-2, with 9 bases fitting TRBD1. Trimming cost V 5 bases and J 1 base; bases outside gene matches: 5. This CDR3 is 16 amino acids long. Germline V lookup: CDR1 SGHNT, CDR2 YENEEA. CDR3 bases: TGTGCCAGCAGCGTCACGGGACAGGGGAACACCGGGGAGCTGTTTTTT. Protein sequence: CASSVTGQGNTGELFF.

As to this clone: Possible read error: a much larger clone is one base away. At the DNA level, this CDR3 is encoded by other sequences in the same sample as well. V usage is TRBV29-1 and J usage is TRBJ2-5; 7 bases align to TRBD2. The J segment lost 4 bases and the V segment lost 7 bases, leaving 6 bases of the junction unmatched. The CDR3 has 12 residues. Looked up from germline, CDR1 is SQVTM and CDR2 is ANQGSEA. CDR3 loop: CSGTSFGETQYF. For the CDR3, the DNA is TGCAGCGGGACTAGTTTTGGAGAGACCCAGTACTTC.

This chain joins TRBV28 and TRBJ1-3; D may be TRBD1 (6 bases). V was clipped by 8 bases and J by 4 bases, with 12 bases between them. The CDR3 consists of 13 residues. Germline CDR1 and CDR2: MDHEN and SYDVKM. Here the CDR3 reads CASSRGSGNTIYF. CDR3 in DNA: TGTGCCAGCTCTAGGGGGTCCGGAAACACCATATATTTT. The full variable domain, rest sourced from reference TRBV28 and TRBJ1-3, is DVKVTQSSRYLVKRTGEKVFLECVQDMDHENMFWYRQDPGLGLRLIYFSYDVKMKEKGDIPEGYSVSREKKERFSLILESASTNQTSMYLCASSRGSGNTIYFGEGSWLTVV.

The V and J genes are TRBV29-1 and TRBJ1-1, with D perhaps TRBD1 (5 bases). The CDR3 spans 12 residues. CDR1 SQVTM and CDR2 ANQGSEA come from the germline V gene. V dropped 3 bases and J dropped 2 bases, with 7 bases sitting between them. The CDR3 spells CSVDRGNTEAFF. As DNA, the CDR3 is TGCAGCGTTGATCGGGGCAACACTGAAGCTTTCTTT.

The chain is built from TRBV7-9 and TRBJ2-1; 13 bases fit TRBD2. The V gene's germline CDR1 is SEHNR and CDR2 FQNEAQ (reference sequence). With 8 bases clipped from V and 0 bases from J, the junction kept 7 bases outside the gene matches. The CDR3 has 17 residues. CDR3 sequence reads: CASEGLAGVGSYNEQFF. The CDR3, as DNA: TGTGCCAGCGAAGGACTAGCGGGAGTGGGCTCCTACAATGAGCAGTTCTTC.

The chain combines TRBV15 with TRBJ2-1, with 9 nucleotides matching TRBD1. In germline, CDR1 is LNHNV, CDR2 YYDKDF (reference sequence). The V segment lost 4 bases and the J segment 3 bases; nucleotides outside the gene matches: 7. The CDR3 is made up of 16 amino acids. CDR3 residues: CATSNTMGQGYNEQFF. The CDR3 bases are TGTGCCACCAGCAACACAATGGGACAGGGCTACAATGAGCAGTTCTTC.

The chain recombines TRBV9 with TRBJ2-5; no reliable D call. The germline V gene has CDR1 SGDLS and CDR2 YYNGEE. V gave up 4 bases and J gave up 1 base, with 11 bases separating them. The CDR3 contains 14 residues. The CDR3 sequence is CASSPRAVQETQYF. For the CDR3, the DNA is TGTGCCAGCAGCCCCCGCGCAGTCCAAGAGACCCAGTACTTC.

The V gene is TRBV29-1, the J gene TRBJ2-7; TRBD1 matches at 7 bases. CDR1 is SQVTM and CDR2 is ANQGSEA in the germline V gene. This CDR3 is built from 12 residues. The V and J ends lost 1 base and 5 bases, in that order; junction bases with no gene match: 2. The CDR3 nucleotides are TGCAGCGTTGAAGGAGGGGGCAACGAGCAGTACTTC. Protein: CSVEGGGNEQYF.

The chain has TRBV19 and TRBJ2-3; 10 positions agree with TRBD1. CDR3 length: 18 residues. Germline values: CDR1 LNHDA, CDR2 SQIVND (reference sequence). The V and J ends lost 2 bases and 6 bases, in that order; junction bases with no gene match: 14. The CDR3 DNA reads TGTGCCAGTAGTATATATGGGCCCTGGACAGGGGGTGCGGATACGCAGTATTTT. It encodes CASSIYGPWTGGADTQYF.

This chain uses TRBV5-1 with TRBJ2-2, with D possibly TRBD1 on 5 matching bases. This CDR3 spans 15 amino acids. The V end was cut by 5 bases, the J end by 6 bases, with 17 bases between. CDR1 and CDR2 from the germline V gene are SGHRS and YFSETQ. CDR3 in DNA: TGCGCCAGCAGAGGGGCTTTATTCCCTGCCGGGGAGCTGTTTTTT. Protein product: CASRGALFPAGELFF.

Points on this clone: Sequence at one end of the junction differs from germline and may be a read error. The rearrangement joins TRBV7-7 to TRBJ2-7, with D perhaps being TRBD1 or TRBD2 (5 bases each). The V gene's germline CDR1 is SSHAT and CDR2 FNYEAQ (reference sequence). This CDR3 spans 13 amino acids. CDR3 sequence: CASSLDFGAEQYF. CDR3 coding DNA: TGTGCTAGCAGCTTAGACTTCGGGGCCGAGCAGTACTTC.

This chain connects TRBV5-1 to TRBJ1-1, with TRBD1 matching 9 bases. There are 17 residues in the CDR3. CDR1 SGHRS and CDR2 YFSETQ come from the germline V gene. Trimming cost V 0 bases and J 4 bases; bases outside gene matches: 10. Here the CDR3 reads CASSLEAPGQGGTEAFF. CDR3 sequence (DNA): TGCGCCAGCAGCTTGGAAGCACCGGGACAGGGAGGCACTGAAGCTTTCTTT.

V and J are TRBV2 and TRBJ2-7; 9 nucleotides match TRBD2. CDR1 is SNHLY, CDR2 FYNNEI, per germline. V lost 6 bases, J lost 0 bases, and 3 bases stayed unmatched. There are 14 residues in the CDR3. The chain's CDR3 is CASRDSGSSYEQYF. The CDR3 DNA follows: TGTGCCAGCAGAGATAGCGGGAGCTCCTACGAGCAGTACTTC.

The chain has TRBV7-2 and TRBJ2-3; 15 bases are a match to TRBD2. Germline V CDR1 and CDR2: SGHTA, FQGNSA. The CDR3 length is 15 residues. V lost 5 bases, J lost 8 bases, and 5 bases stayed unmatched. The CDR3 nucleotides read TGTGCCAGCAGCCACGGACTAGCGGGAGGGGGTACGCAGTATTTT. The encoded protein is CASSHGLAGGGTQYF.

The table lists this clone with a few counts. The rearrangement uses TRBV27 and TRBJ2-2; 10 bases agree with TRBD2. V was pared by 4 bases and J by 5 bases, with 4 bases of the junction left unmatched. This CDR3 spans 15 amino acids. The germline CDR1 and CDR2 sequences are MNHEY and SMNVEV (reference sequence). Here the CDR3 reads CASSSYSGRTGELFF. The CDR3 DNA follows: TGTGCCAGCAGTTCCTATAGCGGGAGGACCGGGGAGCTGTTTTTT.

The chain employs TRBV4-3 and TRBJ1-1; perhaps TRBD1 as D (6 bases). V dropped 0 bases and J dropped 10 bases, with 12 bases sitting between them. The V gene's germline CDR1 is LGHNA and CDR2 YSLEER. This CDR3 region has 13 residues. The CDR3 region is CASSQDPARGAFF. In nucleotides, the CDR3 is TGCGCCAGCAGCCAAGACCCTGCCAGGGGAGCTTTCTTT.

This clone occurred a few times. The chain has TRBV5-1 and TRBJ1-2; a weak D match, TRBD1 (5 bases). The CDR3 runs to 14 residues. Germline V CDR1 and CDR2: SGHRS, YFSETQ. V lost 0 bases to trimming and J lost 4 bases, with 10 bases between them. CDR3 nucleotides: TGCGCCAGCAGCTTGGCACGGGACGGCTATGGCTACACCTTC. Translated, it gives CASSLARDGYGYTF.

This clone occurred a few times. V gene TRBV6-1 combines with J gene TRBJ2-7, with no clear D. Deletions cut 10 bases from V and 0 bases from J, with 16 bases between. CDR1 and CDR2 from the germline V gene are MNHNS and SASEGT. This CDR3 contains 14 residues. CDR3 residues: CATQTGLLSYEQYF. The DNA of the CDR3 is TGTGCCACCCAAACCGGGCTACTCTCCTACGAGCAGTACTTC.

The J gene is TRBJ2-7, the V gene TRBV4-2, with 7 positions matching TRBD2. CDR1 is LGHNA and CDR2 is YNFKEQ in the germline V gene. J was trimmed by 3 bases and V by 1 base; bases with no gene match: 18. The CDR3 has 19 amino acids. DNA for the CDR3: TGTGCCAGCAGCCAAGCATCCCGCCTATTGGGACTACTAAACTACGAGCAGTACTTC. Protein product: CASSQASRLLGLLNYEQYF.

The V call is TRBV2, the J call TRBJ1-4, with 8 bases aligning to TRBD1. With V trimmed by 5 bases and J by 8 bases, 7 bases remained unmatched. Germline V lookup: CDR1 SNHLY, CDR2 FYNNEI. The CDR3 length is 14 residues. The CDR3 region is CASSSDRAGEKLFF. The DNA for the CDR3 is TGTGCCAGCAGTTCGGACAGGGCTGGGGAAAAACTGTTTTTT.

The chain is built from TRBV28 and TRBJ2-7; no clear D. Germline CDR1 and CDR2: MDHEN and SYDVKM. This CDR3 comprises 13 residues. V gave up 8 bases and J gave up 4 bases, with 15 bases separating them. The CDR3 bases are TGTGCCAGCGTCTCTGGGCTAAGATACGAGCAGTACTTC. Protein sequence: CASVSGLRYEQYF.

The V call is TRBV5-6, the J call TRBJ2-4, with D possibly being TRBD1 (6 bases). The V and J ends lost 3 bases and 7 bases respectively, with 11 bases between them. This CDR3 region has 13 residues. Germline-derived CDR1 and CDR2 are SGHDT and YYEEEE. The CDR3 spells CASSWAGENIQYF. In nucleotides, the CDR3 is TGTGCCAGCAGCTGGGCAGGGGAGAACATTCAGTACTTC.

This rearrangement joins TRBV29-1 to TRBJ2-1, with TRBD2 matching 8 bases. V dropped 2 bases and J dropped 2; count of bases not matched to a gene: 8. In germline, CDR1 is SQVTM, CDR2 ANQGSEA. The CDR3 covers 16 residues. The CDR3 bases are TGCAGCGTTGAACCTCGGGGGGGAAAGGCCTACAATGAGCAGTTCTTC. Translated, it gives CSVEPRGGKAYNEQFF.

This clone was counted once. The V call is TRBV5-1, the J call TRBJ2-1; 9 bases agree with TRBD1. The germline V gene has CDR1 SGHRS and CDR2 YFSETQ. CDR3 size: 15 residues. Trimming took 5 bases from V and 6 from J; bases not matched to a gene: 9. CDR3 sequence (DNA): TGCGCCAGCAGTCGCTCCGGGACAGGGTCCAATGAGCAGTTCTTC. It translates to CASSRSGTGSNEQFF.

The DNA for the CDR3 is TGTGCCAGCAGCTTATACGAGGGACTGCAATACGAGCAGTACTTC. Its translation: CASSLYEGLQYEQYF. The chain has TRBV7-3 and TRBJ2-7; the D gene is possibly TRBD2 (6 bases). Trimming removed 2 bases at V and 4 bases at J, with 15 bases between. The CDR3 spans 15 residues. CDR1 is SGHTA and CDR2 is FQGTGA in the germline V gene.

This chain uses TRBV14 with TRBJ2-2; D remains unclear. CDR1 and CDR2 (germline): SGHDN, FVKESK. The length of the CDR3 is 12 residues. V lost 4 bases and J 4 bases, leaving 4 bases between the germline ends. In DNA form, the CDR3 reads TGTGCCAGCAGCCGTATCACCGGGGAGCTGTTTTTT. Its translation: CASSRITGELFF.

This clone showed up just a few times. V usage is TRBV28 and J usage is TRBJ2-7; no reliable D call. Germline-derived CDR1 and CDR2 are MDHEN and SYDVKM. The CDR3 totals 11 residues. Trimming removed 5 bases at V and 8 bases at J, with 10 bases between. This chain's CDR3 is CASSPRRKQYF. The CDR3 nucleotides read TGTGCCAGCAGTCCTAGGCGGAAGCAGTACTTC.

About this clone itself: A much more abundant neighbour one base away suggests this may be a read error. The same CDR3 is also encoded by other DNA sequences in this sample. This sequence joins TRBV19 and TRBJ2-7, with D possibly called TRBD1 or TRBD2 (8 bases each). Germline CDR1 LNHDA, CDR2 SQIVND (reference sequence). This CDR3 comprises 15 residues. The chain's CDR3 is CASSMQGAGGREQYF. The CDR3 coding sequence is TGTGCTAGTAGTATGCAGGGGGCGGGAGGCCGCGAGCAGTACTTC.

This chain links TRBV7-9 with TRBJ1-1; D not certain. Germline CDR1 reads SEHNR; CDR2 reads FQNEAQ (reference sequence). This CDR3 has 13 amino acids. V was cut by 4 bases and J by 6 bases, with 12 bases left in between. This chain's CDR3 is CASSSTRSSEAFF. The CDR3 DNA is TGTGCCAGCAGCTCCACAAGGTCCTCTGAAGCTTTCTTT.